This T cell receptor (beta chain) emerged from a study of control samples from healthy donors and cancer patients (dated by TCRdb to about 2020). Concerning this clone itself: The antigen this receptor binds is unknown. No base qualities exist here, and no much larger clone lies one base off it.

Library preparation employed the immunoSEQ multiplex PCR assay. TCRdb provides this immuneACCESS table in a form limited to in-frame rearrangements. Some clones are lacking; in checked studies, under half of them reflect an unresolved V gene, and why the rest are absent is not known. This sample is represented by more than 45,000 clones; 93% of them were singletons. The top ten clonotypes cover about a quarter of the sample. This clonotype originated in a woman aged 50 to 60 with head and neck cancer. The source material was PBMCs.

The CDR3 region: CASSPGPSDTQYF. In nucleotides, the sequence is TGTGCCAGCAGTCCCGGGCCCTCGGATACGCAGTATTTT. The chain is assembled from TRBV6-2 or TRBV6-3 and TRBJ2-3; no D segment can be confidently identified. Spanning cysteine to phenylalanine, the CDR3 consists of 13 amino acids. The sequence is cut down to CDR3 DNA, 39 bases in frame from base 1. Based on the germline V gene, the CDR1 and CDR2 sequences are MNHEY and SVGEGT. The junction shows trimming of 5 bases on V and 6 bases on J, plus 12 bases between the germline ends.